This record concerns one T cell receptor (beta chain) sequence. Germline loops: CDR1 SGHAT, CDR2 FQNNGV. The CDR3 sequence is 12 residues long. The donor population consisted of healthy HIV-negative adults with no recent acute infections or vaccinations. This sample was included in a study of shared clonotypes between healthy human individuals. Study summary: The donor group consisted of a couple of women and a few men, aged 18 to 49.

When replicate PCRs were run on unsorted PBMC, they used around 290 ng DNA, approximately 33,000 T cell genomes. Assay: immunoSEQ multiplex PCR; the TCRdb copy retains only in-frame clones and omits some. The sample has over 400,000 clones; 78% are singletons. The chain employs TRBV11-2 and TRBJ2-5, with unresolved D. TRBJ2-7 matches the DNA end more closely, so the J call is doubtful. The source of this sequence is a woman aged 40 to 55 in good health. Some clones in this sample may be carry-over from other donors' samples. The specimen sequenced was PBMCs. CDR3 loop: CASSLVSAEQYF. CDR3 coding DNA: TGTGCCAGCAGCTTAGTGAGTGCCGAGCAGTACTTC.